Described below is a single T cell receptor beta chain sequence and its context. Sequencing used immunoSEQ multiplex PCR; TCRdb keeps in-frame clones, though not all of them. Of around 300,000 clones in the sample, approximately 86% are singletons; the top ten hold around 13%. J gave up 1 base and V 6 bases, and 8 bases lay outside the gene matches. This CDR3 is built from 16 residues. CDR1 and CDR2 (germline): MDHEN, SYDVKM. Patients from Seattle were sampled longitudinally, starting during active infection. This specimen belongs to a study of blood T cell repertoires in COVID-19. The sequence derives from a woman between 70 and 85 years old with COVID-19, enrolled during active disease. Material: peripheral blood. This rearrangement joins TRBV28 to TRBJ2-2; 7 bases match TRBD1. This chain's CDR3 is CASSLPGTVNTGELFF. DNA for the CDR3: TGTGCCAGCAGCCTCCCCGGGACAGTGAACACCGGGGAGCTGTTTTTT.